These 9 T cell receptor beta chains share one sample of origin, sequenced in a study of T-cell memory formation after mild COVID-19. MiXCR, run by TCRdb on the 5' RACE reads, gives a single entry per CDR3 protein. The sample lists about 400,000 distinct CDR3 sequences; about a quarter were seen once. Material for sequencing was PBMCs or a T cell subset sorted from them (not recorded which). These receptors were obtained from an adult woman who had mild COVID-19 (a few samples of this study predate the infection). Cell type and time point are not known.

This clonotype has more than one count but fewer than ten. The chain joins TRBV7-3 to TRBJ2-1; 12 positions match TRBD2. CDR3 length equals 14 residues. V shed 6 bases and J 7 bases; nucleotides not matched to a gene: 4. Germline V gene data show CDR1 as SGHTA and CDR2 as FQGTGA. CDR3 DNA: TGTGCCAGCAGTGGACTAGCGGGGTTTAATGAGCAGTTCTTC. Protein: CASSGLAGFNEQFF.

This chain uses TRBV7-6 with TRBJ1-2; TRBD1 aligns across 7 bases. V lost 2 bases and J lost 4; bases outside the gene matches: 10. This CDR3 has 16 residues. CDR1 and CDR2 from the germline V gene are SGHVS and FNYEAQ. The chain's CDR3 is CASSLNSQGGSYGYTF. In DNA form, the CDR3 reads TGTGCCAGCAGCTTAAATAGTCAAGGGGGCTCCTATGGCTACACCTTC.

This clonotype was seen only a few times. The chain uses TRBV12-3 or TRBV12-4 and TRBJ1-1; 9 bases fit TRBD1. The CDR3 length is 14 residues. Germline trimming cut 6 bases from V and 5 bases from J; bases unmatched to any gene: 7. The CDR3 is CASSKQGARTEAFF. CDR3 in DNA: TGTGCCAGCAGCAAACAGGGGGCAAGGACTGAAGCTTTCTTT.

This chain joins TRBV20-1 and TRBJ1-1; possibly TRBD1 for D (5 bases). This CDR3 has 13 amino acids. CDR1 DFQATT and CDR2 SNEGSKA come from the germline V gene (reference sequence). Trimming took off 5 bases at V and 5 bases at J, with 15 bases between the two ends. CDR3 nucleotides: TGCAGTGCTGCGACACTACCAGGGACTGAAGCTTTCTTT. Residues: CSAATLPGTEAFF.

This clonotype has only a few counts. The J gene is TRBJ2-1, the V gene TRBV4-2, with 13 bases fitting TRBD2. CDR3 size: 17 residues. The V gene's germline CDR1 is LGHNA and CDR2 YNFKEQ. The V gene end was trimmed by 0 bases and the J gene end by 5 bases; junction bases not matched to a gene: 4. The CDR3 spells CASSQDPGLAGDNEQFF. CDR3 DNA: TGTGCCAGCAGCCAAGACCCCGGACTAGCGGGGGACAATGAGCAGTTCTTC.

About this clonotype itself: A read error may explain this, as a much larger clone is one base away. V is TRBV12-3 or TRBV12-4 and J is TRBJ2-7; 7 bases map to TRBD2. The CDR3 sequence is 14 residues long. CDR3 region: CARSSSGAEYEQYF. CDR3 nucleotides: TGTGCCCGCAGCTCGAGCGGGGCGGAATACGAGCAGTACTTC.

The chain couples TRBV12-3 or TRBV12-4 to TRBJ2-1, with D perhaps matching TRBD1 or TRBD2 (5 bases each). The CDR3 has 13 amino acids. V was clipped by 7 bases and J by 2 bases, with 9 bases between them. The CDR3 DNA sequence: TGTGCCAGCAAAGAGGGGACCTACAATGAGCAGTTCTTC. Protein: CASKEGTYNEQFF.

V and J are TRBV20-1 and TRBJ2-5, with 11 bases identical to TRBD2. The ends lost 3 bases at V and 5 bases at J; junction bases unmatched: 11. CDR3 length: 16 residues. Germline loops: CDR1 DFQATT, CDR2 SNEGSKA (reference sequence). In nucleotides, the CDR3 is TGCAGTGCTAGGAGGGTGGCTAGCGGGAGGAGGGAGACCCAGTACTTC. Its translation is CSARRVASGRRETQYF.

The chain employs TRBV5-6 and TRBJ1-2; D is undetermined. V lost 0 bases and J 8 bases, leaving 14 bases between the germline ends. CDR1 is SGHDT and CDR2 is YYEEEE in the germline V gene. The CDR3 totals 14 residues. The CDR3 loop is CASSLVQDSGGYTF. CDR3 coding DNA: TGTGCCAGCAGCTTGGTGCAGGATTCGGGAGGCTACACCTTC. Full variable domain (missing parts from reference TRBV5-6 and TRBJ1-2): DAGVTQSPTHLIKTRGQQVTLRCSPKSGHDTVSWYQQALGQGPQFIFQYYEEEERQRGNFPDRFSGHQFPNYSSELNVNALLLGDSALYLCASSLVQDSGGYTFGSGTRLTVV.